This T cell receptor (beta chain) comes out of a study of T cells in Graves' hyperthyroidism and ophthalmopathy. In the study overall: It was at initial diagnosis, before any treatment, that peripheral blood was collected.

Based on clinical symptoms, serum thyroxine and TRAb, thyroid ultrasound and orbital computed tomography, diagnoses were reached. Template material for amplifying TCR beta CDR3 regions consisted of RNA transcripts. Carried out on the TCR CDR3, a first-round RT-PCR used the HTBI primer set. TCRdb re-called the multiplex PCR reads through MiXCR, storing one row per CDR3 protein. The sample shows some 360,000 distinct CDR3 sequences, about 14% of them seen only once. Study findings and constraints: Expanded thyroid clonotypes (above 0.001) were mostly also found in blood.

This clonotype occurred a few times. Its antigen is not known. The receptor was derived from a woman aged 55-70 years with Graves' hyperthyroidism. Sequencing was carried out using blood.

This CDR3 reads CATSETSGWQETQYF. The CDR3 coding sequence is TGTGCCACCAGTGAGACTAGCGGATGGCAAGAGACCCAGTACTTC. The J gene is TRBJ2-5, the V gene TRBV24-1, with TRBD2 matching 9 bases. Trimming took 4 bases from V and 2 from J; bases not matched to a gene: 4. Germline CDR1 KGHDR, CDR2 SFDVKD. The CDR3 length is 15 residues.